Listed here is a single T cell receptor (beta chain). CDR1 and CDR2 from the germline V gene are LGHDT and YNNKEL (reference sequence). The CDR3 runs to 17 residues. V dropped 4 bases and J dropped 4 bases, with 22 bases sitting between them. This record belongs to a study of blood T cell repertoires in COVID-19. Study summary: Samples taken during acute and convalescent COVID-19 were collected in the United States, Italy and Spain. T cells, B-cell-depleted T cells, or PBMCs supplied cDNA or gDNA.

As handled by the study authors: Using reference gene primer amplification, nucleated cell counts were estimated. Clones were read by immunoSEQ multiplex PCR, and TCRdb kept only the in-frame ones, dropping some. Clone size and the V and J calls come from that table; the DNA yielded D and trimming. This table holds roughly 50,000 clones, approximately 89% found once. The sample taken for sequencing was peripheral blood. This clonotype originated in a man between 60 and 75 years old with acute or convalescent COVID-19. The J gene is TRBJ1-1, the V gene TRBV3-1 (or the pseudogene TRBV3-2); no definite D call. Here the CDR3 reads CASSPGGTGVRSTEAFF. As DNA, the CDR3 is TGTGCCAGCAGCCCCGGAGGCACTGGGGTGCGGAGCACTGAAGCTTTCTTT.